This T cell receptor (beta chain) emerged from a study of blood T cell repertoires in COVID-19. Germline loops: CDR1 SGHTA, CDR2 FQGNSA. Trimming removed 5 bases at V and 3 bases at J, with 19 bases between. This CDR3 contains 16 residues. Assay used: immunoSEQ multiplex PCR; TCRdb lists only in-frame clones, some missing. The sample has 55,000 to 75,000 clones; around 86% are singletons. V and J are TRBV7-2 and TRBJ1-2; D may be TRBD1 (6 bases). Material for sequencing was peripheral blood. This clonotype originated in a human donor with active COVID-19. The donor label of this sample is uncertain. The CDR3 DNA reads TGTGCCAGCAGCCGTCAACAGGGCGCAGGTTACTATGGCTACACCTTC. Encoded protein: CASSRQQGAGYYGYTF. Filled out from reference TRBV7-2 and TRBJ1-2, the complete variable domain reads GAGVSQSPSNKVTEKGKDVELRCDPISGHTALYWYRQSLGQGLEFLIYFQGNSAPDKSGLPSDRFSAERTGGSVSTLTIQRTQQEDSAVYLCASSRQQGAGYYGYTFGSGTRLTVV.